These T cell receptor beta chains were read from a single sample in a study of brain metastases from non-small cell lung cancer. Using immunoSEQ multiplex PCR, the repertoire was profiled, and TCRdb retains in-frame clones only, with some absent. This sample has about 3,700 clones, with roughly 90% found just once. The sequenced sample consisted of primary lung tumor tissue. These receptors originate from a donor at least 40 years old with non-small cell lung cancer. CDR3s include the opening cysteine and the closing phenylalanine or tryptophan. The order of the fields is J gene, V gene, D gene, clone size, CDR3 protein, CDR3 DNA. The D gene is left open where the match is weak. Not every row has a clone size; where given, it reads once, few, many or a size class.

TRBJ2-7 | TRBV18 | - | - | CASSPGQVYEQYF | TGTGCCAGCTCACCTGGTCAGGTCTACGAGCAGTACTTC
TRBJ2-3 | TRBV7-3 | - | - | CASSPRGSGASTDTQYF | TGTGCCAGCAGCCCGAGGGGGAGCGGGGCTAGCACAGATACGCAGTATTTT
TRBJ2-5 | TRBV12-3/TRBV12-4 | - | - | CASSFRVEGTQYF | TGTGCCAGCAGCTTCAGGGTCGAGGGGACCCAGTACTTC
TRBJ1-4 | TRBV16 | - | - | CASSQSGITNEKLFF | TGTGCCAGCAGCCAATCAGGAATAACTAATGAAAAACTGTTTTTT
TRBJ1-5 | TRBV6-6 | - | - | CASSYSRGVKPQHF | TGTGCCAGCAGTTACTCGCGAGGGGTCAAGCCCCAGCATTTT
TRBJ2-2 | TRBV20-1 | - | - | CSASGAGSGELFF | TGCAGTGCTAGTGGGGCTGGGTCCGGAGAGCTGTTTTTT
TRBJ2-5 | TRBV7-3 | TRBD2 | - | CASSFGGAAETQYF | TGTGCCAGCAGCTTCGGGGGGGCCGCGGAGACCCAGTACTTC
TRBJ2-7 | TRBV9 | - | - | CASSRREPSYEQYF | TGTGCCAGCAGCAGGAGGGAGCCCTCCTACGAGCAGTACTTC
TRBJ1-3 | TRBV5-1 | - | - | CASSLGANSGNTIYF | TGCGCCAGCAGCTTGGGGGCTAACTCTGGAAACACCATATATTTT
TRBJ2-7 | TRBV5-6 | TRBD2 | - | CASSLGSGGREQYF | TGTGCCAGCAGCTTAGGGAGCGGGGGGAGGGAGCAATACTTC
TRBJ1-1 | TRBV4-1 | TRBD1 | - | CASSCIGQGGTEAFF | TGCGCCAGCAGCTGCATCGGACAGGGAGGAACTGAAGCTTTCTTT
TRBJ1-4 | TRBV5-6 | - | - | CASSSRYRDYNEKLFF | TGTGCCAGCAGCTCAAGATACAGGGATTACAATGAAAAACTGTTTTTT
TRBJ2-6 | TRBV6-5 | - | - | CASRPLQPGANVLTF | TGTGCCAGCAGACCACTCCAGCCTGGGGCCAACGTCCTGACTTTC
TRBJ2-3 | TRBV7-6 | - | - | CASSFVGASTDTQYF | TGTGCCAGCAGCTTCGTCGGAGCTAGCACAGATACGCAGTATTTT
TRBJ1-1 | TRBV2 | - | - | CASSDAGADTEAFF | TGTGCCAGCAGTGATGCAGGGGCGGACACTGAAGCTTTCTTT
TRBJ2-1 | TRBV7-2 | TRBD1 | - | CASSPIWDRDHNEQFF | TGTGCCAGCAGCCCGATTTGGGACAGAGATCACAATGAGCAGTTCTTC
TRBJ2-6 | TRBV9 | - | few | CASSVESSGANVLTF | TGTGCCAGCAGCGTAGAGAGCTCTGGGGCCAACGTCCTGACTTTC
TRBJ1-5 | TRBV2 | - | - | CASSQGGYGNQPQHF | TGTGCCAGCAGCCAAGGGGGGTATGGCAATCAGCCCCAGCATTTT
TRBJ1-2 | TRBV6-5 | - | once | CASLERETQGGSYTF | TGTGCCAGCCTTGAAAGGGAGACGCAGGGAGGAAGCTACACCTTC
TRBJ1-1 | TRBV13 | TRBD1 | - | CASNRGQMNTEAFF | TGTGCCAGCAACAGGGGGCAAATGAACACTGAAGCTTTCTTT
TRBJ2-2 | TRBV11-3 | TRBD1 | - | CASSPDRGRTGELFF | TGTGCCAGCAGCCCTGACAGGGGGCGCACCGGGGAGCTGTTTTTT
TRBJ2-2 | TRBV6-5 | - | - | CASSYSPMNTGELFF | TGTGCCAGCAGTTACTCGCCAATGAACACCGGGGAGCTGTTTTTT
TRBJ1-2 | TRBV15 | - | - | CATSPRKGDFGNGYTF | TGTGCCACCAGCCCCCGAAAGGGGGACTTCGGAAATGGCTACACCTTC
TRBJ2-7 | TRBV2 | TRBD1 | - | CASTGDRGGEQYF | TGTGCCAGCACCGGGGACAGGGGAGGCGAGCAGTACTTC
TRBJ2-7 | TRBV7-6 | TRBD1 | - | CASSLWTGLSYEQYF | TGTGCCAGCAGCTTGTGGACAGGGTTATCCTACGAGCAGTACTTC
TRBJ1-1 | TRBV5-1 | - | - | CASRPSQAGTEAFF | TGCGCCAGCAGACCATCCCAGGCGGGCACTGAAGCTTTCTTT
TRBJ1-4 | TRBV7-9 | - | - | CASSLAENEKLFF | TGTGCCAGCAGCTTAGCGGAGAATGAAAAACTGTTTTTT
TRBJ1-6 | TRBV5-5 | - | - | CASSRGNSPLHF | TGTGCCAGTAGTAGGGGAAATTCACCCCTCCACTTT
TRBJ2-3 | TRBV20-1 | TRBD1 | - | CSASPWLDRGPDTQYF | TGCAGTGCTAGTCCGTGGCTGGACAGGGGCCCAGATACGCAGTATTTT
TRBJ1-1 | TRBV27 | - | - | CASSLLGRRAEAFF | TGTGCCAGCAGTTTATTAGGCAGGCGAGCTGAAGCTTTCTTT
TRBJ1-5 | TRBV18 | TRBD1 | once | CASSREGTGFNQPQHF | TGTGCCAGCTCGCGGGAAGGGACAGGCTTCAATCAGCCCCAGCATTTT
TRBJ2-6 | TRBV8-2 | - | - | CGTGFQSRANVLTF | TGTGGCACGGGTTTTCAAAGTCGGGCCAACGTCCTGACTTTC
TRBJ2-5 | TRBV3-1/TRBV3-2 | - | few | CASSQAGGGEETQYF | TGTGCCAGCAGCCAAGCTGGAGGAGGGGAAGAGACCCAGTACTTC
TRBJ2-7 | TRBV5-1 | - | - | CASSPSALPYEQYF | TGCGCCAGCAGCCCCTCGGCACTACCCTACGAGCAGTACTTC